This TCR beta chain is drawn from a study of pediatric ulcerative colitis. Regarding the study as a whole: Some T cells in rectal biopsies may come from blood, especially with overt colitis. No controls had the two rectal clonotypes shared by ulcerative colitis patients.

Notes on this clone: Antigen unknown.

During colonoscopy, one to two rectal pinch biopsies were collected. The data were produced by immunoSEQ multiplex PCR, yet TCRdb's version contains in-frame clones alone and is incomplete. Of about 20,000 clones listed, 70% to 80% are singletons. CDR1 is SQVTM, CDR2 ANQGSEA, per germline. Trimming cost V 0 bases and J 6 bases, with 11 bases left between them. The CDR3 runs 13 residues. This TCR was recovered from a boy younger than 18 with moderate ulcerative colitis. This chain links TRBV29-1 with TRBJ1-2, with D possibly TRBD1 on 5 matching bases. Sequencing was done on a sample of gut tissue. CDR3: CSVEDGGIHGYTF. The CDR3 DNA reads TGCAGCGTTGAAGATGGGGGTATCCATGGCTACACCTTC.